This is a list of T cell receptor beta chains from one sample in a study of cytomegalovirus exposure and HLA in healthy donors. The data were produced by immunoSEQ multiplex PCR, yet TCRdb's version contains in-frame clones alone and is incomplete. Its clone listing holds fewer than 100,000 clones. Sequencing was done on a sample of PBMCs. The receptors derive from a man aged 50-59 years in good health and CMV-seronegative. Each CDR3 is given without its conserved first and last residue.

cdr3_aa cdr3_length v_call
ASSSGASGDTDTQY 14 TRBV28
ASSREAGVGNEQF 13 TRBV10-1
ASSPSPGAWETQY 13 TRBV11-1
ASSPWTGNTEAF 12 TRBV28
ASSVARDRGSF 11 TRBV6-5
ASLAGELF 8 TRBV2
ASSLSRSGTQY 11 TRBV28
ASNAGGYEQY 10 TRBV5-4
ASSPRQAYNEQF 12 TRBV11-2
ASTFVANYGYT 11 TRBV19
ASSRITGVGQPQH 13 TRBV5-8
AIRVAGGSTDTQY 13 TRBV10-3
ASSPGTVQETQY 12 TRBV7-3
ASSLAGTANNEKLF 14 TRBV28
SVDIAFWDRSYNEQF 15 TRBV29-1
ASSPFLDTQY 10 TRBV14
ASSRTAQANYGYT 13 TRBV7-2
ASSHDRRYGYT 11 TRBV6-5
ASRPNTNTYSYNEQF 15 TRBV11-2
ASSPPGSFSYGYT 13 TRBV28
ASSFSAGTAYEQY 13 TRBV27
ASSYSTGGGTEAF 13 TRBV6-5
ASSLRLAGGQETQY 14 TRBV27
ASSHGVENEQF 11 TRBV27
ASRRQDPSSGNTIY 14 TRBV6-6
ASSPGQGAYNEQF 13 TRBV18
ASSSGQVSYEQY 12 TRBV6-6
ASRSQGSGANVLT 13 TRBV9
ASSLDRKAGDPYEQY 15 TRBV7-9
ARQWVHTDTQY 11 TRBV10-1
ASSLTGTGGADTQY 14 TRBV11-2
ASSPSREETQY 11 TRBV18
ASRRTVSYNEQF 12 TRBV27
AMPDRASHGYT 11 TRBV2
ASRMGQGVYEQY 12 TRBV6-1
ASSYWGPGNSPLH 13 TRBV6-5
SVEAPFQETQY 11 TRBV29-1
ASSFLQGANQPQH 13 TRBV28
SVEWGEGYGYT 11 TRBV29-1
ASSRMGGGQPQH 12 TRBV5-1
ARMRTGMNTEAF 12 TRBV19
ATSRPGGYEQY 11 TRBV15